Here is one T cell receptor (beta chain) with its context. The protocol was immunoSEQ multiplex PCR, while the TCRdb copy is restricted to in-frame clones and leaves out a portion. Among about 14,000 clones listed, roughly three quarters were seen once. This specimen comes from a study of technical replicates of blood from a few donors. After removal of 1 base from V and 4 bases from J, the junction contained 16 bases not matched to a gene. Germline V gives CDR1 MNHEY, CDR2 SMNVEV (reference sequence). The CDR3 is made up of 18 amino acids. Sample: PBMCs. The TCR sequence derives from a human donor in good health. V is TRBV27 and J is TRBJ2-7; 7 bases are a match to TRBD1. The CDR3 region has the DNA TGTGCCAGCAGTTTATTTTACGCGGCCCCCGGGACAGCTTACGAGCAGTACTTC. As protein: CASSLFYAAPGTAYEQYF.